This TCR beta chain was sequenced during a study of T cell responses to AZD1222 COVID-19 vaccine. Study background: Analyses pooled second doses at about 4 or about 12 weeks. General study points: Receipt of two AZD1222 doses was followed by a rise in Spike-specific TCR breadth and depth. Without day 14 samples, only post-peak T cell repertoires were studied.

A single count supports this clone. What it recognizes is unknown. Other DNA sequences of this sample code for an identical CDR3. Looked up from germline, CDR1 is SGHTA and CDR2 is FQGTGA. Trimming took 4 bases from V and 5 from J, leaving 10 bases between them. This CDR3 contains 13 residues. Assay: immunoSEQ multiplex PCR; the TCRdb copy retains only in-frame clones and omits some. This table has roughly 100,000 clones, roughly 90% appearing once. This TCR was sampled from an adult in good health. The starting material was peripheral blood, obtained on day 0 of AZD1222 vaccination. The genes are TRBV7-3 and TRBJ2-3; possible D gene TRBD2, 6 bases. CDR3 amino acids: CASSSTGVDTQYF. In DNA form, the CDR3 reads TGTGCCAGCAGCTCAACGGGAGTAGATACGCAGTATTTT.